The 5 T cell receptor beta chains below come from one sample, sequenced in a study of shared clonotypes between healthy human individuals. Naivety among CD8 cells was defined by CD45RO negativity and positive CCR7 selection, thereby excluding terminally differentiated effector memory CD45RA+ cells. Produced via immunoSEQ multiplex PCR; TCRdb's table is partial and in-frame only. The sample records approximately 1.9 million clones, 90% to 95% being singletons. The sample taken for sequencing was naive CD8+ T cells from PBMCs. All receptors derive from a man aged 18 to 30 in good health. Some clones in this sample may be carry-over from other donors' samples.

The V call is TRBV9, the J call TRBJ2-1, with 9 bases lining up with TRBD2. The ends lost 4 bases at V and 2 bases at J; junction bases unmatched: 4. The CDR3 contains 15 residues. Germline V gene data show CDR1 as SGDLS and CDR2 as YYNGEE. Written as DNA, the CDR3 is TGTGCCAGCAGCCTACTAGCGGGCGCCTACAATGAGCAGTTCTTC. Its translation is CASSLLAGAYNEQFF.

This rearrangement joins TRBV19 to TRBJ1-5; a possible D gene is TRBD1 (6 bases). Germline V lookup: CDR1 LNHDA, CDR2 SQIVND (reference sequence). The germline V and J ends were trimmed by 3 bases and 5 bases, with 11 bases remaining between them. The CDR3 has 14 amino acids. The CDR3 DNA is TGTGCCAGTAGTATCCGACAGGTTCATCAGCCCCAGCATTTT. Protein product: CASSIRQVHQPQHF.

V usage is TRBV7-9 and J usage is TRBJ2-5; 8 nucleotides match TRBD1. This CDR3 spans 14 amino acids. The J segment lost 3 bases and the V segment lost 5 bases, leaving 5 bases of the junction unmatched. CDR1 and CDR2 from the germline V gene are SEHNR and FQNEAQ (reference sequence). As DNA, the CDR3 is TGTGCCAGCAGCACCAGGGGGCGCAAAGAGACCCAGTACTTC. Its protein is CASSTRGRKETQYF.

V is TRBV5-3 and J is TRBJ2-4, with a possible D match to TRBD1 (6 bases). TRBV5-3 carries the ORF label, with uncertain function. This CDR3 is built from 15 residues. Deletions cut 3 bases from V and 0 bases from J, with 10 bases between. The DNA for the CDR3 is TGTGCCAGAAGCTCGGCAGGGGTAGCCAAAAACATTCAGTACTTC. Translation: CARSSAGVAKNIQYF.

The chain recombines TRBV27 with TRBJ1-1, with a tentative D call TRBD1 (6 bases). This CDR3 contains 15 residues. The germline V gene has CDR1 MNHEY and CDR2 SMNVEV (reference sequence). Trimming took 0 bases from V and 11 from J, leaving 19 bases between them. The CDR3: CASSLSYGPAGVAFF. The DNA of the CDR3 is TGTGCCAGCAGTTTATCGTATGGACCAGCAGGGGTGGCTTTCTTT.